These T cell receptor beta chains were read from a single sample in a study of blood T cell repertoires in COVID-19. Here immunoSEQ multiplex PCR was the method, and the copy in TCRdb shows in-frame clones only, minus some. This repertoire shows 100,000 to 150,000 clones, 85% to 90% found once; its top ten account for less than 5.5%. The sequenced sample was peripheral blood. Receptor source: a man in his sixties with COVID-19, enrolled during active disease. The CDR3 runs from the conserved cysteine through the conserved F or W. Each record gives: D gene, clone size, J gene, V gene, CDR3 DNA, CDR3 protein. The D gene is left open where the match is weak. The size of a clone is reported for some rows only, either as once, few or many, or as a class for expanded clones.

d_call: NA
clone_size: NA
j_call: TRBJ1-2
v_call: TRBV11-2
cdr3_nt: TGTGCCACGTATAACTATGGCTACACCTTC
cdr3_aa: CATYNYGYTF

d_call: TRBD1
clone_size: few
j_call: TRBJ1-5
v_call: TRBV3-1/TRBV3-2
cdr3_nt: TGTGCCAGCAGCCGGCAACAGGGGGGTCAGCCCCAGCATTTT
cdr3_aa: CASSRQQGGQPQHF

d_call: TRBD1
clone_size: NA
j_call: TRBJ1-2
v_call: TRBV11-2
cdr3_nt: TGTGCCAGCAGCTTATCATCCGGGACAGGGTTTGTTGGCTACACCTTC
cdr3_aa: CASSLSSGTGFVGYTF

d_call: NA
clone_size: NA
j_call: TRBJ1-5
v_call: TRBV28
cdr3_nt: TGTGCCAGCAGTGACAGGCAAGCGTGGAGCAATCAGCCCCAGCATTTT
cdr3_aa: CASSDRQAWSNQPQHF

d_call: TRBD1
clone_size: NA
j_call: TRBJ1-1
v_call: TRBV11-2
cdr3_nt: TGTGCCAGCAGCTCACCAGGGGGCACTGAAGCTTTCTTT
cdr3_aa: CASSSPGGTEAFF

d_call: NA
clone_size: NA
j_call: TRBJ2-7
v_call: TRBV3-1/TRBV3-2
cdr3_nt: TGTGCCAGCAGCCAAGTCACGGGGACCTACGAGCAGTACTTC
cdr3_aa: CASSQVTGTYEQYF

d_call: NA
clone_size: NA
j_call: TRBJ2-3
v_call: TRBV9
cdr3_nt: TGTGCCAGCAGCGTAGACAGGAGCACAGATACGCAGTATTTT
cdr3_aa: CASSVDRSTDTQYF

d_call: TRBD2
clone_size: NA
j_call: TRBJ2-1
v_call: TRBV4-2
cdr3_nt: TGTGCCAGCAGCCAAATAGCGGGGGGAGTCAACAATGAGCAGTTCTTC
cdr3_aa: CASSQIAGGVNNEQFF

d_call: TRBD2
clone_size: NA
j_call: TRBJ2-2
v_call: TRBV7-3
cdr3_nt: TGTGCCAGCAGCTTCGGGGAGGGGACCGGGGAGCTGTTTTTT
cdr3_aa: CASSFGEGTGELFF

d_call: NA
clone_size: NA
j_call: TRBJ1-1
v_call: TRBV6-6
cdr3_nt: TGTGCCAGCAGAAGAGGGACAAACATGAACACTGAAGCTTTCTTT
cdr3_aa: CASRRGTNMNTEAFF

d_call: NA
clone_size: few
j_call: TRBJ1-3
v_call: TRBV5-1
cdr3_nt: TGCGCCAGCAGCTTGGCGCCAGGGGACGGAAACACCATATATTTT
cdr3_aa: CASSLAPGDGNTIYF

d_call: NA
clone_size: NA
j_call: TRBJ1-1
v_call: TRBV7-2
cdr3_nt: TGTGCCAGCAGCTTAGTTTACAGGAACACTGAAGCTTTCTTT
cdr3_aa: CASSLVYRNTEAFF

d_call: TRBD1
clone_size: NA
j_call: TRBJ1-6
v_call: TRBV16
cdr3_nt: TGTGCCAGCAGCCTCCTCCCCGGGACAGTAAATTCACCCCTCCACTTT
cdr3_aa: CASSLLPGTVNSPLHF

d_call: TRBD2
clone_size: NA
j_call: TRBJ2-5
v_call: TRBV28
cdr3_nt: TGTGCCAGTGGACTAGCGCGGGAGACCCAGTACTTC
cdr3_aa: CASGLARETQYF

d_call: NA
clone_size: NA
j_call: TRBJ2-2
v_call: TRBV2
cdr3_nt: TGTGCCAGCAGGTGGACACCGAACACCGGGGAGCTGTTTTTT
cdr3_aa: CASRWTPNTGELFF

d_call: NA
clone_size: few
j_call: TRBJ2-5
v_call: TRBV6-2/TRBV6-3
cdr3_nt: TGTGCCAGCAGTTACTCTGAGGGGGTCCAAGAGACCCAGTACTTC
cdr3_aa: CASSYSEGVQETQYF

d_call: TRBD2
clone_size: NA
j_call: TRBJ2-3
v_call: TRBV9
cdr3_nt: TGTGCCAGCAGCGCAACTAGCGGGGGGCGTGGAGATACGCAGTATTTT
cdr3_aa: CASSATSGGRGDTQYF

d_call: NA
clone_size: NA
j_call: TRBJ1-3
v_call: TRBV10-3
cdr3_nt: TGTGCCATCAGTGAGGGCAGGGTCGGCTCTGGAAACACCATATATTTT
cdr3_aa: CAISEGRVGSGNTIYF

d_call: NA
clone_size: NA
j_call: TRBJ2-1
v_call: TRBV28
cdr3_nt: TGTGCCAGCAGTTTTCCGGGAGCCTACAATGAGCAGTTCTTC
cdr3_aa: CASSFPGAYNEQFF

d_call: NA
clone_size: NA
j_call: TRBJ2-1
v_call: TRBV5-1
cdr3_nt: TGCGCCAGCAGCTTGGTTAGCGGTTCTACCTACAATGAGCAGTTCTTC
cdr3_aa: CASSLVSGSTYNEQFF

d_call: TRBD1
clone_size: NA
j_call: TRBJ2-7
v_call: TRBV7-2
cdr3_nt: TGTGCCAGCAGCCTACCGGGACAGAGGATAGACGAGCAGTACTTC
cdr3_aa: CASSLPGQRIDEQYF

d_call: NA
clone_size: once
j_call: TRBJ1-2
v_call: TRBV24-1
cdr3_nt: TGTGCCACCAGTGATTACGCCAGGAACTATGGCTACACCTTC
cdr3_aa: CATSDYARNYGYTF

d_call: TRBD2
clone_size: once
j_call: TRBJ2-1
v_call: TRBV2
cdr3_nt: TGTGCCAGCAACCGACTAGCGGGGGGAAATGAGCAGTTCTTC
cdr3_aa: CASNRLAGGNEQFF

d_call: TRBD2
clone_size: few
j_call: TRBJ2-2
v_call: TRBV6-1
cdr3_nt: TGTGCCAGCAGTGCCACTAGCGGGGGTTTCTACACCGGGGAGCTGTTTTTT
cdr3_aa: CASSATSGGFYTGELFF

d_call: TRBD1
clone_size: NA
j_call: TRBJ1-2
v_call: TRBV11-3
cdr3_nt: TGTGCCAGCAGCTCCGACAGGGACGCGATCACCTTC
cdr3_aa: CASSSDRDAITF

d_call: NA
clone_size: NA
j_call: TRBJ2-1
v_call: TRBV23-1
cdr3_nt: TGCGCCAGCAGGTCCGAAACTTACAATGAGCAGTTCTTC
cdr3_aa: CASRSETYNEQFF

d_call: NA
clone_size: NA
j_call: TRBJ2-1
v_call: TRBV6-2/TRBV6-3
cdr3_nt: TGTGCCAGCAGTTACTCGACGGGCGGGCTTTTATTTAGTGAGCAGTTCTTC
cdr3_aa: CASSYSTGGLLFSEQFF

d_call: NA
clone_size: NA
j_call: TRBJ1-1
v_call: TRBV2
cdr3_nt: TGTGCCAGCAGTCTAGGCAGGAACACTGAAGCTTTCTTT
cdr3_aa: CASSLGRNTEAFF

d_call: NA
clone_size: NA
j_call: TRBJ1-5
v_call: TRBV28
cdr3_nt: TGTGCCAGCAGTGCCGTAGCGCCCCAGCATTTT
cdr3_aa: CASSAVAPQHF

d_call: TRBD1
clone_size: NA
j_call: TRBJ1-1
v_call: TRBV19
cdr3_nt: TGTGCCAGTAGCTCGACAGGGGGGACTGAAGCTTTCTTT
cdr3_aa: CASSSTGGTEAFF

d_call: NA
clone_size: NA
j_call: TRBJ1-2
v_call: TRBV19
cdr3_nt: TGTGCCAGTAGCCCGACTGGGTATGGCTACACCTTC
cdr3_aa: CASSPTGYGYTF

d_call: NA
clone_size: NA
j_call: TRBJ2-1
v_call: TRBV11-1
cdr3_nt: TGTGCCAGCAGCTTAGTAGCGCCTTCTGAGCAGTTCTTC
cdr3_aa: CASSLVAPSEQFF

d_call: TRBD1
clone_size: NA
j_call: TRBJ1-5
v_call: TRBV6-5
cdr3_nt: TGTGCCAGCAGTCAGGAGGGGGCTGTGAGTCAGCCCCAGCATTTT
cdr3_aa: CASSQEGAVSQPQHF

d_call: TRBD1
clone_size: once
j_call: TRBJ1-2
v_call: TRBV6-5
cdr3_nt: TGTGCCAGCAGGGTGGGACAGGGAAGCTATGGCTACACCTTC
cdr3_aa: CASRVGQGSYGYTF

d_call: TRBD2
clone_size: once
j_call: TRBJ2-2
v_call: TRBV27
cdr3_nt: TGTGCCAGCAGCCAACTAGCGTCCGGGGAGCTGTTTTTT
cdr3_aa: CASSQLASGELFF

d_call: NA
clone_size: once
j_call: TRBJ1-5
v_call: TRBV6-5
cdr3_nt: TGTGCCAGCATCCCCGGGGGGTTTAGCAATCAGCCCCAGCATTTT
cdr3_aa: CASIPGGFSNQPQHF

d_call: NA
clone_size: NA
j_call: TRBJ1-6
v_call: TRBV6-5
cdr3_nt: TGTGCCAGCAGTTACGGGCGTTCACCCCTCCACTTT
cdr3_aa: CASSYGRSPLHF

d_call: NA
clone_size: NA
j_call: TRBJ2-5
v_call: TRBV25-1
cdr3_nt: TGTGCCAGCAGTGAACCGGGGCAAGAGACCCAGTACTTC
cdr3_aa: CASSEPGQETQYF

d_call: TRBD1
clone_size: NA
j_call: TRBJ1-2
v_call: TRBV3-1/TRBV3-2
cdr3_nt: TGTGCCAGCAGCCTGGGACAGGGAGCGGGTTTGTTAGGCTACACCTTC
cdr3_aa: CASSLGQGAGLLGYTF

d_call: NA
clone_size: NA
j_call: TRBJ1-1
v_call: TRBV3-1/TRBV3-2
cdr3_nt: TGTGCCAGCAGCCAGCGCCCCCTACCTGAAGCTTTCTTT
cdr3_aa: CASSQRPLPEAFF

d_call: TRBD1
clone_size: NA
j_call: TRBJ1-1
v_call: TRBV9
cdr3_nt: TGTGCCAGCAGCGTAGGGAACAGGGGAAGGAACACTGAAGCTTTCTTT
cdr3_aa: CASSVGNRGRNTEAFF

d_call: NA
clone_size: NA
j_call: TRBJ2-2
v_call: TRBV19
cdr3_nt: TGTGCCAGTACTCCGGGACTGATAAACACCGGGGAGCTGTTTTTT
cdr3_aa: CASTPGLINTGELFF

d_call: TRBD1
clone_size: NA
j_call: TRBJ1-2
v_call: TRBV5-6
cdr3_nt: TGTGCCAGCAGCGATATCATAAGGGACAGTGGGGGCTATGGCTACACCTTC
cdr3_aa: CASSDIIRDSGGYGYTF

d_call: TRBD1
clone_size: NA
j_call: TRBJ1-2
v_call: TRBV3-1/TRBV3-2
cdr3_nt: TGTGCCAGCAGCCACCTAGGGGGCAGCTATGGCTACACCTTC
cdr3_aa: CASSHLGGSYGYTF

d_call: NA
clone_size: NA
j_call: TRBJ1-6
v_call: TRBV6-2/TRBV6-3
cdr3_nt: TGTGCCAGCAGTCAGGCGGGGCGTTCACCCCTCCACTTT
cdr3_aa: CASSQAGRSPLHF

d_call: NA
clone_size: NA
j_call: TRBJ2-2
v_call: TRBV6-5
cdr3_nt: TGTGCCAGCCAGGGGCGAAACACCGGGGAGCTGTTTTTT
cdr3_aa: CASQGRNTGELFF

d_call: TRBD2
clone_size: NA
j_call: TRBJ2-3
v_call: TRBV7-3
cdr3_nt: TGTGCCAGCAGCTCTCTAGCGGGGGGGCGGGATACGCAGTATTTT
cdr3_aa: CASSSLAGGRDTQYF

d_call: NA
clone_size: NA
j_call: TRBJ1-6
v_call: TRBV30
cdr3_nt: TGTGCCTGGAGTGTCACAGCAAATTCACCCCTCCACTTT
cdr3_aa: CAWSVTANSPLHF

d_call: TRBD2
clone_size: NA
j_call: TRBJ2-6
v_call: TRBV3-1/TRBV3-2
cdr3_nt: TGTGCCAGCAGCCGTTGGACTAGCGGGCCCGGGGCCAACGTCCTGACTTTC
cdr3_aa: CASSRWTSGPGANVLTF

d_call: NA
clone_size: NA
j_call: TRBJ1-1
v_call: TRBV30
cdr3_nt: TGTGCCTGGAGTGCGGCCGGGACACCGAACACTGAAGCTTTCTTT
cdr3_aa: CAWSAAGTPNTEAFF

d_call: TRBD2
clone_size: NA
j_call: TRBJ2-7
v_call: TRBV28
cdr3_nt: TGTGCCAGCAGGCCAACTAGCGGGGGTACGGACGAGCAGTACTTC
cdr3_aa: CASRPTSGGTDEQYF

d_call: TRBD1
clone_size: NA
j_call: TRBJ2-5
v_call: TRBV9
cdr3_nt: TGTGCCAGCAGCGTCGATTCCCCCGGGACAGGGGGAGAGACCCAGTACTTC
cdr3_aa: CASSVDSPGTGGETQYF

d_call: TRBD2
clone_size: NA
j_call: TRBJ2-7
v_call: TRBV3-1/TRBV3-2
cdr3_nt: TGTGCCAGCAGCGCCGGGACTAGCGGGGGGGCCGTATCCGAGCAGTACTTC
cdr3_aa: CASSAGTSGGAVSEQYF

d_call: TRBD1
clone_size: NA
j_call: TRBJ2-6
v_call: TRBV2
cdr3_nt: TGTGCCAGCAGCGGGACAGCCTCTGGGGCCAACGTCCTGACTTTC
cdr3_aa: CASSGTASGANVLTF

d_call: NA
clone_size: NA
j_call: TRBJ1-1
v_call: TRBV7-9
cdr3_nt: TGTGCCAGCAGCTTATTCCGAGCTGAAGCTTTCTTT
cdr3_aa: CASSLFRAEAFF

d_call: TRBD2
clone_size: NA
j_call: TRBJ2-5
v_call: TRBV3-1/TRBV3-2
cdr3_nt: TGTGCCAGCAGCAATAGCGGGGGGATGTACCAAGAGACCCAGTACTTC
cdr3_aa: CASSNSGGMYQETQYF

d_call: NA
clone_size: NA
j_call: TRBJ2-2
v_call: TRBV4-2
cdr3_nt: TGTGCCAGCAGTCGGGAGAGGACCGGGGAGCTGTTTTTT
cdr3_aa: CASSRERTGELFF

d_call: NA
clone_size: once
j_call: TRBJ1-2
v_call: TRBV27
cdr3_nt: TGTGCCAGCAGTTCGGGAGCGGGTAATAACTATGGCTACACCTTC
cdr3_aa: CASSSGAGNNYGYTF

d_call: NA
clone_size: NA
j_call: TRBJ1-5
v_call: TRBV7-9
cdr3_nt: TGTGCCAGCAGCACAGAGGAGGGCCAGCCCCAGCATTTT
cdr3_aa: CASSTEEGQPQHF